These T cell receptor beta chains were read from a single sample in a study of beta chain features in type 1 diabetes. Using immunoSEQ multiplex PCR, the repertoire was profiled, and TCRdb retains in-frame clones only, with some absent. The table shows 250,000 to 300,000 clones, with around 24% occurring only once. Sequenced material: naive CD4+ T cells from blood. These TCRs come from a woman aged 25-40 years with type 1 diabetes. Each CDR3 is given with its conserved first and last residue. D genes are given only for firm matches. Rows give clone size only sometimes, using once, few, many, or a class for an expanded clone.

TGTGCCACCAGCAGAGGACTAGCGGGCCGATACAATGAGCAGTTCTTC | CATSRGLAGRYNEQFF | . | TRBJ2-1 | TRBD2 | TRBV15
TGTGCCAGCCTACAGGGGGGATCACAGTATTTT | CASLQGGSQYF | few | TRBJ2-3 | TRBD1 | TRBV19
TGTGCCAGCAGCTTAGGACAAGGGGCTGGGGCCAACGTCCTGACTTTC | CASSLGQGAGANVLTF | few | TRBJ2-6 | . | TRBV7-9
TGTGCCAGCAGCGCGCGGGAACCCGCCTACAATGAGCAGTTCTTC | CASSAREPAYNEQFF | . | TRBJ2-1 | . | TRBV9
TGTGCCAGCTCCCGGGACATCAATCAGCCCCAGCATTTT | CASSRDINQPQHF | once | TRBJ1-5 | . | TRBV18
TGTGCCTGGGCCCTCGTACCGACAGGAGCCTTCACTGAAGCTTTCTTT | CAWALVPTGAFTEAFF | . | TRBJ1-1 | . | TRBV30
TGTGCCAGCAGCTTATCTGCTAGCGGTAGCTCCTACGAGCAGTACTTC | CASSLSASGSSYEQYF | . | TRBJ2-7 | TRBD2 | TRBV11-2
TGTGCCAGCAGCTTAGGTCTAGCGCGCCGCTCCTACGAGCAGTACTTC | CASSLGLARRSYEQYF | few | TRBJ2-7 | . | TRBV7-8
TGCAGCGTTGAAGAGCTAGGGACAGGGGGATCTGAAGCTTTCTTT | CSVEELGTGGSEAFF | . | TRBJ1-1 | TRBD1 | TRBV29-1
TGTGCCAGCAGTGACTCTGGACTTGAAAAACTGTTTTTT | CASSDSGLEKLFF | few | TRBJ1-4 | . | TRBV6-1
TGTGCCAGCAGTACCTCTAGCGGTTCCTCCTACGAGCAGTACTTC | CASSTSSGSSYEQYF | . | TRBJ2-7 | TRBD2 | TRBV6-5
TGTGCCTTGGGACAGGCTGCCTACGAGCAGTACTTC | CALGQAAYEQYF | . | TRBJ2-7 | TRBD1 | TRBV30
TGCGCCAGCAGCCCCTTACTCGGGCTAGCGGAAGGAACCCAGTACTTC | CASSPLLGLAEGTQYF | . | TRBJ2-5 | TRBD2 | TRBV4-1
TGTGCCACCAGCAGAGATCGGGGGGTACAAGAGACCCAGTACTTC | CATSRDRGVQETQYF | . | TRBJ2-5 | TRBD2 | TRBV15
TGTGCCAGCAGTTTGGACAGGGGGCATGTTAGCTACACCTTC | CASSLDRGHVSYTF | few | TRBJ1-2 | TRBD1 | TRBV5-6
TGTGCCAGCTCACCGAACACAGGGCAAGAGACCCAGTACTTC | CASSPNTGQETQYF | few | TRBJ2-5 | . | TRBV18
TGTGCCAGCAGCTTTGGCGAGACCCAGTACTTC | CASSFGETQYF | few | TRBJ2-5 | . | TRBV7-8
TGTGCCAGCAGTCCCGGACAGGGGGCTTTATATGAGCAGTTCTTC | CASSPGQGALYEQFF | few | TRBJ2-1 | TRBD1 | TRBV28
TGCGCCAGCAGCTTGAGGGGGCCCTACGAGCAGTACTTC | CASSLRGPYEQYF | . | TRBJ2-7 | TRBD1 | TRBV5-1
TGTGCCAGCAGTCCTAGGGGACTAGCGGAAACAGATACGCAGTATTTT | CASSPRGLAETDTQYF | . | TRBJ2-3 | TRBD2 | TRBV7-2
TGTGCCACCAGCAGAGAGCGGGGGCTCGCTTTCTTT | CATSRERGLAFF | . | TRBJ1-1 | . | TRBV15
TGTGCCACCAGCAGAGATCTCGCGGGGTTCACCTACGAGCAGTACTTC | CATSRDLAGFTYEQYF | . | TRBJ2-7 | . | TRBV15
TGTGCCAGCAGCCTTGGGACTAGCGGGATCAATGAGCAGTTCTTC | CASSLGTSGINEQFF | . | TRBJ2-1 | TRBD2 | TRBV14
TGTGCCAGCAGTTTATTGGGTCCCCGGGAGCCCCAGCATTTT | CASSLLGPREPQHF | . | TRBJ1-5 | . | TRBV28
TGCAGTGCCGCGGGAAAGGGTGAGCAGTTCTTC | CSAAGKGEQFF | few | TRBJ2-1 | . | TRBV20-1
TGTGCCAGCTCACCTAGTGGCAGGTTTACCTACGAGCAGTACTTC | CASSPSGRFTYEQYF | . | TRBJ2-7 | . | TRBV18
TGTGCCAGCAGGCAAAGCGGGCCTGAGCAGTTCTTC | CASRQSGPEQFF | few | TRBJ2-1 | . | TRBV7-2
TGTGCCAGCAGCCCTACTGGTGGAGGGGGGGCTGGCTACACCTTC | CASSPTGGGGAGYTF | . | TRBJ1-2 | . | TRBV7-9
TGTGCCAGCAGCTTTGGTCTAGGAGAAGAGCAGTACTTC | CASSFGLGEEQYF | few | TRBJ2-7 | . | TRBV5-6
TGCGCCAGCAGTCGACTAGCGGGAACTAGCACAGATACGCAGTATTTT | CASSRLAGTSTDTQYF | . | TRBJ2-3 | TRBD2 | TRBV23-1
TGTGCCAGCAGCGTAGGACTAGCGGGAGCCGAGCAGTACTTC | CASSVGLAGAEQYF | once | TRBJ2-7 | TRBD2 | TRBV9
TGTGCCAGCAGTTTCAGTAGGAGTGAGGAGACCCAGTACTTC | CASSFSRSEETQYF | few | TRBJ2-5 | . | TRBV27
TGCAGCGGCAGGACAGGGAACTCCTACGAGCAGTACTTC | CSGRTGNSYEQYF | few | TRBJ2-7 | TRBD1 | TRBV29-1
TGTGCCAGCAGCTTCCTGATTTCACTAGCGGGAGGTAATGAGCAGTTCTTC | CASSFLISLAGGNEQFF | . | TRBJ2-1 | TRBD2 | TRBV7-9
TGTGCTAGCAGCATTGACAGACAAGAGACCCAGTACTTC | CASSIDRQETQYF | . | TRBJ2-5 | . | TRBV7-7
TGTGCCAGCAGCCCGGGACAGGTTAATGAAAAACTGTTTTTT | CASSPGQVNEKLFF | few | TRBJ1-4 | TRBD1 | TRBV28
TGCGCCAGCAGCTTGGGGGGGGGCGCGGAGCCCCAGCATTTT | CASSLGGGAEPQHF | . | TRBJ1-5 | . | TRBV5-1
TGTGCCATCTCCCGGACTATTGGGGGGCAAGAGACCCAGTACTTC | CAISRTIGGQETQYF | few | TRBJ2-5 | . | TRBV10-3
TGTGCCAGCTTTGACGGGGGCAATGAGCAGTTCTTC | CASFDGGNEQFF | . | TRBJ2-1 | . | TRBV11-3
TGTGCCAGCAGCCAAGAGAGGACAGGGGGGTCTGGGGCCAACGTCCTGACTTTC | CASSQERTGGSGANVLTF | . | TRBJ2-6 | TRBD1 | TRBV14
TGTGCCAGCAGCCAATTTAGGCAGAGAGGAACAGAGACCCAGTACTTC | CASSQFRQRGTETQYF | . | TRBJ2-5 | . | TRBV14
TGTGCCAGCAGCGCTTCGGGAGATACGCAGTATTTT | CASSASGDTQYF | few | TRBJ2-3 | . | TRBV9
TGTGCCAGCAGCCAAGCGGGGGGCGGCACAGATACGCAGTATTTT | CASSQAGGGTDTQYF | few | TRBJ2-3 | . | TRBV4-2
TGTGCCAGCAGCGAAACCCCGAGCTCCTACAATGAGCAGTTCTTC | CASSETPSSYNEQFF | few | TRBJ2-1 | . | TRBV9
TGCAGCGTTGAACCTACAGAGGGACCCGGGACAGGACGGGAAGAGACCCAGTACTTC | CSVEPTEGPGTGREETQYF | . | TRBJ2-5 | TRBD1 | TRBV29-1
TGTGCCAGCAGCTCGGGACAGCTCACTGAAGCTTTCTTT | CASSSGQLTEAFF | . | TRBJ1-1 | TRBD1 | TRBV7-3
TGTGCCAGCAGTGACGGAAGCGGCTGGGACTACGAGCAGTACTTC | CASSDGSGWDYEQYF | few | TRBJ2-7 | . | TRBV25-1
TGTGCCAGCAGTGTTTACAGGGATACCGGGGAGCTGTTTTTT | CASSVYRDTGELFF | few | TRBJ2-2 | . | TRBV2
TGTGCCAGCACCCGACAAGCCAAAAACATTCAGTACTTC | CASTRQAKNIQYF | few | TRBJ2-4 | . | TRBV2
TGCGCCAGCAGCATTGGACAGATCCTCGGCGCAGAGACCCAGTACTTC | CASSIGQILGAETQYF | . | TRBJ2-5 | . | TRBV5-1
TGTGCCAGCAGCAACCTGGATAGCGGGGGCACAGATACGCAGTATTTT | CASSNLDSGGTDTQYF | few | TRBJ2-3 | . | TRBV21-1
TGTGCCAGCAGCTTTACTAGCGGGAACGACGAGCAGTACTTC | CASSFTSGNDEQYF | . | TRBJ2-7 | TRBD2 | TRBV7-3
TGTGCCAGCAGTTTCCCACAGACAGAGAACACTGAAGCTTTCTTT | CASSFPQTENTEAFF | few | TRBJ1-1 | . | TRBV28
TGTGCTAGCACCATTGGGGGGGACGATCGGCCCCAGCATTTT | CASTIGGDDRPQHF | . | TRBJ1-5 | . | TRBV12-5
TGTGCCAGCAGCTTACCGGAGGGACGGGACGACACCTTC | CASSLPEGRDDTF | few | TRBJ1-2 | . | TRBV7-9
TGCAGCGTTGGGCAAACTAATGAAAAACTGTTTTTT | CSVGQTNEKLFF | few | TRBJ1-4 | . | TRBV29-1
TGTGCCAGCAGCTTAGCTGGCAGGGCGCATGGCTACACCTTC | CASSLAGRAHGYTF | . | TRBJ1-2 | . | TRBV7-9
TGTGCCAGTAAGGGGGCGCGCTACAATGAGCAGTTCTTC | CASKGARYNEQFF | . | TRBJ2-1 | TRBD1 | TRBV19
TGTGCCAGCAGCGGACAGGGCGGAACTGGCTACACCTTC | CASSGQGGTGYTF | . | TRBJ1-2 | TRBD1 | TRBV2
TGTGCCAGCTTAGCGCCGGGCACTGAAGCTTTCTTT | CASLAPGTEAFF | . | TRBJ1-1 | . | TRBV7-9